Given below is one T cell receptor (beta chain) in context. The CDR3 runs 12 residues. The germline V gene encodes CDR1 SGHTA and CDR2 FQGTGA. Trimming took 4 bases from V and 8 from J; bases not matched to a gene: 4. These data belong to a study of blood T cell repertoires in COVID-19. Study overall: PBMCs, B-cell-depleted T cells, or T cells were the source of the cDNA or gDNA that made up the material.

The protocol was immunoSEQ multiplex PCR, while the TCRdb copy is restricted to in-frame clones and leaves out a portion. This sample has roughly 150,000 clones; 80% to 90% occur once, and the top ten carry around 5%. The receptor was derived from a woman in her forties or fifties with COVID-19, enrolled during active disease. Sequencing was carried out using peripheral blood. J is TRBJ1-1 and V is TRBV7-3; 7 nucleotides agree with TRBD1. The CDR3 here is CASSSQGGEAFF. The CDR3, as DNA: TGTGCCAGCAGCTCTCAGGGGGGAGAAGCTTTCTTT.